This T cell receptor (beta chain) derives from a study of T-cell reconstitution after alpha-beta-depleted transplantation in children. This clonotype turned up a few times. TCRbeta library construction was performed incorporating unique molecular identifiers. TCRdb passed the PCR reads through MiXCR, listing each CDR3 protein once. The sample lists fewer than 450,000 distinct CDR3 sequences, around 15% occurring once. The specimen was PBMCs, mostly from graft donor cells, collected 360 days after TCRalphabeta/CD19-depleted stem cell transplant. This TCR was sampled from a male patient under 10 years old who had a stem cell transplant for acute lymphoblastic leukemia, so the T cells may come from the graft donor.

Here the CDR3 reads CSASPRESASTDTQYF. The CDR3 DNA reads as TGCAGTGCTAGCCCCAGGGAGTCGGCTAGCACAGATACGCAGTATTTT. The chain has TRBV20-1 and TRBJ2-3, with D perhaps matching TRBD1 or TRBD2 (5 bases each). Germline V gene lookup returns CDR1 DFQATT and CDR2 SNEGSKA (reference sequence). The length of the CDR3 is 16 residues. The V end lost 3 bases, the J end lost 0 bases, and 16 bases lay between the germline ends.